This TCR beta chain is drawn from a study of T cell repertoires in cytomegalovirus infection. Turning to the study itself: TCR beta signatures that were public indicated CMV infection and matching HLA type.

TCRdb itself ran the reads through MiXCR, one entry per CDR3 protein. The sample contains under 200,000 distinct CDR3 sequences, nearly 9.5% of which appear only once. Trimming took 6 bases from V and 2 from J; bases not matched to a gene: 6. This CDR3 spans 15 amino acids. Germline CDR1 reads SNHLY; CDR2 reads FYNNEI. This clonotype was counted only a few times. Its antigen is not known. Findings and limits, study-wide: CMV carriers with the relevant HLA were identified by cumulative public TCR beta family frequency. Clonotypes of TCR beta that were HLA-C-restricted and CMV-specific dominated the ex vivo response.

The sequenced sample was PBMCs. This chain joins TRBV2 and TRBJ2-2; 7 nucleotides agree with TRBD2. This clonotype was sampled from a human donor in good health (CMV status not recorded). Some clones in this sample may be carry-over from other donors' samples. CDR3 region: CASRLRDYNTGELFF. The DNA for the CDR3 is TGTGCCAGCAGATTACGGGACTACAACACCGGGGAGCTGTTTTTT.